Sequencing of this T cell receptor (delta chain) was carried out in a study of gamma-delta T cells after stem cell transplantation. The CDR3 length is 14 residues. Per germline, CDR1 GEAIGNYY and CDR2 EKD. V was pared by 1 base and J by 4 bases, with 12 bases between. Turning to this clone: One base separates it from a far larger clone, so it is likely a read error.

TCRdb reapplied CATT to the RT-PCR reads. Of around 2,000 delta-chain clones in the sample, roughly a quarter were seen once. V gene TRDV2 combines with J gene TRDJ1; D might be TRDD3 (5 bases). Sequencing used gamma-delta T cells. The receptor comes from a human donor. It is not recorded whose cells these are; they may come from a transplant donor. CDR3 sequence reads: CACDTMGNDDKLIF. The CDR3 DNA follows: TGTGCCTGTGACACGATGGGGAACGACGATAAACTCATCTTT.